Sequencing of this TCR beta chain was carried out in a study of blood T cell repertoires in COVID-19 (dated by TCRdb to about 2020). For the wider study: Samples from collaborators originated in the United States, Italy and Spain and spanned both the acute and convalescent phases of COVID-19. The material from the prospective study consisted of cDNA or gDNA derived from T cells, B-cell-depleted T cells, or PBMCs. The dataset comprised deeply sampled blood TCRbeta repertoires from subjects exposed to, actively infected with, or recovered from COVID-19. The repertoires were made available in a free public database intended to serve as a resource for research on the immune response to SARS-CoV-2. Samples came from the ongoing ImmuneRACE study (first 160 participants) plus 1,254 subjects from 6 global collaborators. The sample metadata nearly always contained a de-identified subject ID, COVID-19 status, age in years and sex. Where available, HLA class I and class II types were taken from metadata supplied by the sample provider and were not determined by assay-based typing.

Collaborating institutions collected whole blood in K2EDTA tubes following their own protocols. Collaborator samples were shipped for TCRbeta analysis as frozen whole blood, isolated PBMCs, or DNA extracted from either sample type. The CDR1 and CDR2 encoded by the germline V gene are ENHRY and SYGVKD. Including the terminal cysteine and phenylalanine, the CDR3 comprises 13 residues. The kept DNA is CDR3 alone, 39 bases in frame from the first base. The germline V and J ends show losses of 5 bases and 5 bases respectively, and no gene match explains 4 bases of the junction. To note about this clone: No cognate antigen has been identified for it. Base qualities were left out, and no much larger clone turns up one base away.

The immunoSEQ Assay, a bias-controlled multiplex PCR, was used to amplify TCRbeta CDR3 regions from genomic DNA. In the source study's methods: Nucleated cell counts per sample were estimated from amplification of reference gene primers within the assay. To quantify the absolute abundance of each unique TCRbeta CDR3 rearrangement, sequence reads were collapsed and filtered. For each sample, productive Simpson clonality was calculated as the square root of Simpson's diversity index over productive rearrangements. In TCRdb, the immuneACCESS table is reduced to in-frame sequences with V and J assigned. These tables do not hold every clone; where another copy was compared, an unresolved V gene accounts for under half, and the others remain unexplained. The V and J calls and clone size are taken from that table; D and trimming were inferred from the DNA. This sample is represented by 120,000 or so clones; approximately 80% of them were singletons. Jointly, the top ten make up around 25% of the sample.

Overall study results and their limits: How much clinical and demographic metadata was included differed by source and by participant, and the metadata was provided uncurated.

Sequenced sample: peripheral blood. The sequence is built from TRBV10-3 and TRBJ2-5; 8 junctional bases match TRBD2. The sequence came from a human donor in a cohort sampled during active COVID-19. The DNA is as follows: TGTGCCATCAGTAATAGCGGGATGGAGACCCAGTACTTC. The resulting protein is CAISNSGMETQYF.